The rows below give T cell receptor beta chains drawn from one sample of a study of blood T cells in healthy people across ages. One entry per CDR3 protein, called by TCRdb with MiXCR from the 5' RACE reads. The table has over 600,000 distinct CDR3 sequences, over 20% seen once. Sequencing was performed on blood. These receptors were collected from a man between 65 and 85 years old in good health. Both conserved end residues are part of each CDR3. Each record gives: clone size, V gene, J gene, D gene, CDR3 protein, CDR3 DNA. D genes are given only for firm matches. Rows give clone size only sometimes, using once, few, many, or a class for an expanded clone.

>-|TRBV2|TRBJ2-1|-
CASSDQGEQFF
TGTGCCAGCAGTGATCAGGGTGAGCAGTTCTTC
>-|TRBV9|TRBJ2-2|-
CASSVATDGGVKTGELFF
TGTGCCAGCAGCGTAGCTACGGACGGAGGGGTAAAGACCGGGGAGCTGTTTTTT
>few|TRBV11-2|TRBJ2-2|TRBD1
CASSPGQGKGTGELFF
TGTGCCAGCAGCCCGGGACAGGGAAAGGGCACCGGGGAGCTGTTTTTT
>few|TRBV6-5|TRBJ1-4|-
CASRRDLNEKLFF
TGTGCCAGCAGAAGGGACCTTAATGAAAAACTGTTTTTT
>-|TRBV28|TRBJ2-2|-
CASNQGPTGELFF
TGTGCCAGCAATCAAGGCCCTACCGGGGAGCTGTTTTTT
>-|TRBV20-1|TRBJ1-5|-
CSAKGGFNQPQHF
TGCAGTGCCAAAGGAGGGTTCAATCAGCCCCAGCATTTT
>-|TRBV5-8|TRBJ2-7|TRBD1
CASSPLRTGVTYEQYF
TGTGCCAGCAGCCCACTTCGGACAGGGGTAACCTACGAGCAGTACTTC
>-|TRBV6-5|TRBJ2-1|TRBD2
CASSPHSSGEQFF
TGTGCCAGCAGTCCGCACTCTAGCGGGGAGCAGTTCTTC
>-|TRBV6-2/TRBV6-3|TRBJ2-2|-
CASSYSYQGNTGELFF
TGTGCCAGCAGTTACTCGTATCAGGGGAACACCGGGGAGCTGTTTTTT
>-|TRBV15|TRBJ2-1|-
CATSREGQSYNEQFF
TGTGCCACCAGCAGGGAGGGACAGTCCTACAATGAGCAGTTCTTC
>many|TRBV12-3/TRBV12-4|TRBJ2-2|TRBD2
CASSPFGGELTSGRNTGELFF
TGTGCCAGCAGCCCCTTCGGTGGAGAGTTGACTAGCGGGAGAAACACCGGGGAGCTGTTTTTT
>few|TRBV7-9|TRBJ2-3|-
CASSFIMGPTDTQYF
TGTGCCAGCAGCTTTATAATGGGCCCCACAGATACGCAGTATTTT
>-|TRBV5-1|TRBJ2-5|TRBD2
CASSAGTMQETQYF
TGCGCCAGCAGCGCGGGGACTATGCAAGAGACCCAGTACTTC